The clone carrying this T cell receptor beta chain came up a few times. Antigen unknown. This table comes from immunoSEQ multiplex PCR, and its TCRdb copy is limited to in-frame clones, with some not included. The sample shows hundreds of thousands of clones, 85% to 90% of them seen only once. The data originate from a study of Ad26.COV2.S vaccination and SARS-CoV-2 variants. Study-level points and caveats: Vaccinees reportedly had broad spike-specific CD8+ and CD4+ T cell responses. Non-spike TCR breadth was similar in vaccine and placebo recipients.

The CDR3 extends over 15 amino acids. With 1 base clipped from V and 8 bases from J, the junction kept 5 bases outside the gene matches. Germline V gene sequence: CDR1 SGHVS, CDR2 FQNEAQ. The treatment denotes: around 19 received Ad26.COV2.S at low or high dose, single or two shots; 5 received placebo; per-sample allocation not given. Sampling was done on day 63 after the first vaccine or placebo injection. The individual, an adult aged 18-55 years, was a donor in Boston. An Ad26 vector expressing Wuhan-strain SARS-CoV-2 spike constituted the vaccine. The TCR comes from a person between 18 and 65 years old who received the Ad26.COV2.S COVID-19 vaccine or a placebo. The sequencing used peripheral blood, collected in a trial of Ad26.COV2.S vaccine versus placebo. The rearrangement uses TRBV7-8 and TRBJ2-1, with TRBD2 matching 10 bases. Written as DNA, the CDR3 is TGTGCCAGCAGCTTAGAGCCACTAGCGGGATATGAGCAGTTCTTC. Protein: CASSLEPLAGYEQFF.